One sample yielded the 29 T cell receptor beta chains listed below, sequenced in a study of blood T cell repertoires in COVID-19. Profiling relied on immunoSEQ multiplex PCR, and the TCRdb table lists in-frame clones only, not all of them. The data hold fewer than 450,000 clones, with approximately 88% observed a single time. The sequencing input was peripheral blood. The receptors originated from a woman aged 50 to 65 with COVID-19, enrolled during active disease.

For the CDR3, the DNA is TGTGCCAGCAGTTCCGACCCCCTAGGGGGTGGTCAGCCCCAGCATTTT. Translating gives CASSSDPLGGGQPQHF. The chain has TRBV6-5 and TRBJ1-5, with D possibly being TRBD1 (6 bases). The CDR3 is 16 residues long. With 4 bases removed from V and 6 bases from J, the gap between germline ends came to 19 bases. Germline assignment: CDR1 MNHEY and CDR2 SVGAGI.

This rearrangement joins TRBV9 to TRBJ1-3, with TRBD1 matching over 7 bases. This CDR3 contains 15 residues. Per germline, CDR1 SGDLS and CDR2 YYNGEE. The V segment lost 4 bases and the J segment 8 bases; nucleotides outside the gene matches: 12. The CDR3, as DNA: TGTGCCAGCAGCCTCTCGGGACAGATCGGGGACACCATATATTTT. Translating it yields CASSLSGQIGDTIYF. The full variable domain, its missing parts supplied by reference TRBV9 and TRBJ1-3, is DSGVTQTPKHLITATGQRVTLRCSPRSGDLSVYWYQQSLDQGLQFLIQYYNGEERAKGNILERFSAQQFPDLHSELNLSSLELGDSALYFCASSLSGQIGDTIYFGEGSWLTVV.

The chain employs TRBV29-1 and TRBJ2-3, with 9 bases identical to TRBD1. Germline assignment: CDR1 SQVTM and CDR2 ANQGSEA. CDR3 length: 12 amino acids. V gave up 4 bases and J gave up 7 bases; unmatched junction bases: 3. CDR3 loop: CSVGQGVNTQYF. For the CDR3, the DNA is TGCAGCGTTGGACAGGGGGTCAATACGCAGTATTTT.

This clone occurred once. This chain uses TRBV3-1 (or the pseudogene TRBV3-2) with TRBJ2-5; 12 bases line up with TRBD2. The germline V gene encodes CDR1 LGHDT and CDR2 YNNKEL (reference sequence). The CDR3 totals 16 residues. V lost 2 bases to trimming and J lost 4 bases; unmatched junction nucleotides: 5. The CDR3 protein is CASSQSLAGGGETQYF. For the CDR3, the DNA is TGTGCCAGCAGCCAATCACTAGCGGGGGGAGGAGAGACCCAGTACTTC.

CDR3 nucleotide sequence: TGTGCCAGCAGCGTAGGCCCAGTGAGGACTGAAGCTTTCTTT. This encodes CASSVGPVRTEAFF. V and J are TRBV9 and TRBJ1-1; D gene ambiguous. The CDR3 length is 14 residues. V lost 0 bases and J lost 5, with 11 bases in between. Germline lookup yields CDR1 SGDLS and CDR2 YYNGEE.

This clone was picked up one time. CDR3 sequence reads: CASSLGRTNYGYTF. Here the CDR3 DNA reads TGTGCCAGCAGTTTGGGCAGGACTAACTATGGCTACACCTTC. The rearrangement uses TRBV27 and TRBJ1-2, with unresolved D. The germline V gene has CDR1 MNHEY and CDR2 SMNVEV (reference sequence). The ends were cut back, 3 bases at V and 0 bases at J, with 8 bases in the middle. CDR3 length: 14 residues.

This clone was seen only once. This chain joins TRBV2 and TRBJ1-1, with D unresolved. V was clipped by 5 bases and J by 0 bases, with 7 bases between them. The CDR3 runs to 13 residues. The V gene's germline CDR1 is SNHLY and CDR2 FYNNEI. CDR3: CASSSDMNTEAFF. DNA for the CDR3: TGTGCCAGCAGTTCAGACATGAACACTGAAGCTTTCTTT.

CDR3 protein: CASSATSGGHTGELFF. CDR3 DNA sequence: TGTGCCAGCAGCGCTACTAGCGGGGGACACACCGGGGAGCTGTTTTTT. The chain uses TRBV11-3 and TRBJ2-2; 11 bases map to TRBD2. This CDR3 has 16 residues. V was clipped by 5 bases and J by 3 bases; unmatched bases: 5. Per germline, CDR1 SGHNT and CDR2 YENEEA.

The CDR3: CASSPTGTGELFF. CDR3 sequence (DNA): TGTGCCAGCAGCCCTACAGGAACCGGGGAGCTGTTTTTT. The chain employs TRBV5-6 and TRBJ2-2, with D possibly TRBD1 on 5 matching bases. V lost 4 bases and J lost 5, with 9 bases in between. CDR1 is SGHDT and CDR2 is YYEEEE in the germline V gene. The CDR3 has 13 amino acids.

The chain recombines TRBV20-1 with TRBJ2-3; D perhaps matches TRBD1 (6 bases). The CDR3 is 16 amino acids. CDR1 and CDR2 (germline): DFQATT, SNEGSKA (reference sequence). V lost 3 bases to trimming and J lost 0 bases, with 16 bases between them. The CDR3 coding sequence is TGCAGTGCTAGTGGTCGGGACATCTCTAGCACAGATACGCAGTATTTT. Protein: CSASGRDISSTDTQYF.

Here the CDR3 DNA reads TGTGCCACCAGCAGGGGAGGGGCAACTAATGAAAAACTGTTTTTT. Protein product: CATSRGGATNEKLFF. This chain joins TRBV15 and TRBJ1-4, with D tentatively TRBD1 (5 bases). CDR1 LNHNV and CDR2 YYDKDF come from the germline V gene (reference sequence). The CDR3 contains 15 residues. V shed 3 bases and J shed 0 bases, with 8 bases lying between them.

The J gene is TRBJ1-2, the V gene TRBV29-1, with D maybe TRBD1 (5 bases). CDR3 length equals 14 residues. Trimming pared 4 bases from V and 2 bases from J, leaving 14 bases between. Germline V gene sequence: CDR1 SQVTM, CDR2 ANQGSEA. The CDR3 loop reads CSVVAQASNYGYTF. Here the CDR3 DNA reads TGCAGCGTTGTAGCACAGGCATCAAACTATGGCTACACCTTC.

The chain uses TRBV9 and TRBJ1-1; D is uncertain. Germline assignment: CDR1 SGDLS and CDR2 YYNGEE. CDR3 length equals 13 residues. The ends were cut back, 4 bases at V and 8 bases at J, with 15 bases in the middle. The CDR3 region has the DNA TGTGCCAGCAGCCCCCCATCAACCCAGGAAGCTTTCTTT. Amino acids: CASSPPSTQEAFF. Full variable domain (missing parts from reference TRBV9 and TRBJ1-1): DSGVTQTPKHLITATGQRVTLRCSPRSGDLSVYWYQQSLDQGLQFLIQYYNGEERAKGNILERFSAQQFPDLHSELNLSSLELGDSALYFCASSPPSTQEAFFGQGTRLTVV.

The V call is TRBV5-6, the J call TRBJ1-4; D not resolved. V was clipped by 2 bases and J by 8 bases, with 13 bases between them. The CDR3 covers 14 residues. Germline values: CDR1 SGHDT, CDR2 YYEEEE. The CDR3 region has the DNA TGTGCCAGCAGCTTCGAGAGGGCGAGGGAAAAACTGTTTTTT. Its translation: CASSFERAREKLFF.

The chain links TRBV10-1 to TRBJ2-1, with TRBD1 as a possible D gene (5 bases). The germline V and J ends were trimmed by 3 bases and 12 bases, with 15 bases remaining between them. The CDR3 length is 13 residues. Germline V gene sequence: CDR1 WNHNN, CDR2 SYGVQD (reference sequence). In nucleotides, the CDR3 is TGCGCCAGCAGTGAAGGGGCTCAGGTCATGCAGTTCTTC. It translates to CASSEGAQVMQFF.

CDR3 loop: CASSSLAGVSDTQYF. Written as DNA, the CDR3 is TGTGCCAGCAGCTCACTAGCGGGGGTATCGGATACGCAGTATTTT. The V gene is TRBV5-6, the J gene TRBJ2-3; 11 bases agree with TRBD2. This CDR3 has 15 residues. Germline trimming cut 3 bases from V and 6 bases from J; bases unmatched to any gene: 6. The germline V gene has CDR1 SGHDT and CDR2 YYEEEE.

The chain uses TRBV19 and TRBJ2-7, with 9 positions matching TRBD2. Germline CDR1 is LNHDA and CDR2 is SQIVND (reference sequence). The CDR3 is 14 amino acids. With 5 bases clipped from V and 2 bases from J, the junction kept 4 bases outside the gene matches. CDR3 sequence: CASSFSGGAYEQYF. For the CDR3, the DNA is TGTGCCAGTAGTTTTAGCGGGGGAGCCTACGAGCAGTACTTC.

This clone was observed once. This CDR3 is CASSPKGRGTGTDTQYF. Written as DNA, the CDR3 is TGTGCCAGCAGTCCGAAGGGGCGGGGAACCGGCACAGATACGCAGTATTTT. This chain connects TRBV11-2 to TRBJ2-3; a weak D match, TRBD2 (6 bases). CDR1 is SGHAT, CDR2 FQNNGV, per germline. The V gene lost 6 bases and the J gene lost 1 base, with 20 bases spanning the gap. The CDR3 is 17 residues long.

The chain joins TRBV7-9 to TRBJ1-2, with 9 bases matching TRBD1. The junction had 11 bases not matched to a gene; V was cut back by 5 bases and J by 1 base. The CDR3 runs 17 residues. CDR1 and CDR2 from the germline V gene are SEHNR and FQNEAQ (reference sequence). CDR3 DNA sequence: TGTGCCAGCAGCCTAGGGACCGGGACAGGGTTTAACTATGGCTACACCTTC. Translation gives CASSLGTGTGFNYGYTF.

V gene TRBV3-1 (or the pseudogene TRBV3-2) combines with J gene TRBJ2-7; 10 nucleotides align to TRBD2. The ends lost 2 bases at V and 3 bases at J; junction bases unmatched: 4. There are 15 residues in the CDR3. Germline V CDR1 and CDR2: LGHDT, YNNKEL (reference sequence). Written as DNA, the CDR3 is TGTGCCAGCAGCCAAACCAGCGGGGGGGGCTACGAGCAGTACTTC. Amino acids: CASSQTSGGGYEQYF.

V gene TRBV3-1 (or the pseudogene TRBV3-2) combines with J gene TRBJ1-5, with 9 bases aligning to TRBD1. Germline trimming cut 2 bases from V and 2 bases from J; bases unmatched to any gene: 7. The CDR3 has 17 amino acids. Germline V gene lookup returns CDR1 LGHDT and CDR2 YNNKEL (reference sequence). The CDR3 region is CASSQTSRQGGNQPQHF. The DNA of the CDR3 is TGTGCCAGCAGCCAAACCTCTCGACAGGGGGGCAATCAGCCCCAGCATTTT.

This clone has only one observation. The chain joins TRBV19 to TRBJ2-1; the match to TRBD2 covers 10 bases. The V gene end was trimmed by 6 bases and the J gene end by 2 bases; junction bases not matched to a gene: 4. Germline values: CDR1 LNHDA, CDR2 SQIVND (reference sequence). CDR3 length equals 15 residues. In nucleotides, the CDR3 is TGTGCCAGTAGGGAGGGGACTAGCGCCTACAATGAGCAGTTCTTC. Protein product: CASREGTSAYNEQFF. Full variable domain (remainder filled in from reference TRBV19 and TRBJ2-1): DGGITQSPKYLFRKEGQNVTLSCEQNLNHDAMYWYRQDPGQGLRLIYYSQIVNDFQKGDIAEGYSVSREKKESFPLTVTSAQKNPTAFYLCASREGTSAYNEQFFGPGTRLTVL.

This chain connects TRBV10-3 to TRBJ1-2, with D unclear. The V gene's germline CDR1 is ENHRY and CDR2 SYGVKD. V lost 10 bases and J 3 bases, leaving 21 bases between the germline ends. The CDR3 has 15 amino acids. The CDR3, as DNA: TGTGCCACTTCCCTGGACGGAGCGGATGACTATGGCTACACCTTC. It specifies CATSLDGADDYGYTF.

This clone came up once. The J gene is TRBJ2-3, the V gene TRBV7-3; the match to TRBD2 covers 8 bases. The CDR3 runs to 16 residues. V was pared by 2 bases and J by 2 bases, with 6 bases of the junction left unmatched. Germline assignment: CDR1 SGHTA and CDR2 FQGTGA. The CDR3 reads CASSLEARGATDTQYF. In DNA form, the CDR3 reads TGTGCCAGCAGCTTAGAGGCGCGGGGGGCCACAGATACGCAGTATTTT.

The chain combines TRBV3-1 (or the pseudogene TRBV3-2) with TRBJ2-6; 8 positions match TRBD1. CDR1 is LGHDT and CDR2 is YNNKEL in the germline V gene (reference sequence). The CDR3 totals 15 residues. J was trimmed by 9 bases and V by 1 base; bases with no gene match: 5. CDR3 coding DNA: TGTGCCAGCAGCCAAGCGACAGGGGAGGTCAACGTCCTGACTTTC. Encoded protein: CASSQATGEVNVLTF.

The CDR3 loop reads CASRTGGATYGYTF. CDR3 sequence (DNA): TGTGCCAGCCGGACAGGGGGCGCAACTTATGGCTACACCTTC. The chain carries TRBV6-5 and TRBJ1-2; the match to TRBD1 covers 11 bases. The length of the CDR3 is 14 residues. Germline V gives CDR1 MNHEY, CDR2 SVGAGI. V gave up 8 bases and J gave up 5 bases; unmatched junction bases: 7.

This clone is a singleton in its sample. The chain joins TRBV6-1 to TRBJ1-5, with TRBD1 matching 7 bases. This CDR3 is built from 14 residues. Unmatched junction bases numbered 6, after V lost 1 base and J lost 9 bases. The germline gives CDR1 MNHNS, CDR2 SASEGT. The CDR3 is CASSEDIGGRPQHF. Written as DNA, the CDR3 is TGTGCCAGCAGTGAAGATATAGGGGGCAGGCCCCAGCATTTT.

The chain has TRBV12-3 or TRBV12-4 and TRBJ2-5; no clear D. This CDR3 region has 13 residues. The V end was cut by 3 bases, the J end by 2 bases, with 7 bases between. The CDR3, as DNA: TGTGCCAGCAGTTTTCAGGTACAAGAGACCCAGTACTTC. It specifies CASSFQVQETQYF.

The chain recombines TRBV5-6 with TRBJ2-3; TRBD2 matches at 8 bases. V lost 4 bases, J lost 10 bases, and 8 bases stayed unmatched. Germline loops: CDR1 SGHDT, CDR2 YYEEEE. The CDR3 is 13 residues long. Here the CDR3 reads CASSHDWTSPQYF. CDR3 DNA: TGTGCCAGCAGCCATGACTGGACTAGCCCGCAGTATTTT.